These 7 T cell receptor beta chains originate from one sample sequenced in a study of blood T cell repertoires in COVID-19. Assay: immunoSEQ multiplex PCR; the TCRdb copy retains only in-frame clones and omits some. The table records fewer than 350,000 clones, 85% of them present only once. The material sequenced was PBMCs or T cells enriched from blood (not recorded which). The source is a woman aged 25 to 39 who had been exposed to COVID-19.

This chain links TRBV5-1 with TRBJ2-5, with 13 positions matching TRBD2. V lost 1 base, J lost 4 bases, and 4 bases stayed unmatched. The germline V gene has CDR1 SGHRS and CDR2 YFSETQ. This CDR3 contains 16 residues. The CDR3 nucleotides read TGCGCCAGCAGCTTGCTCGGACTAGCGGGAGCAGAGACCCAGTACTTC. Translated: CASSLLGLAGAETQYF. The whole variable domain, remainder taken from reference TRBV5-1 and TRBJ2-5, is KAGVTQTPRYLIKTRGQQVTLSCSPISGHRSVSWYQQTPGQGLQFLFEYFSETQRNKGNFPGRFSGRQFSNSRSEMNVSTLELGDSALYLCASSLLGLAGAETQYFGPGTRLLVL.

The gene calls are TRBV7-6 and TRBJ2-1; no firm D call. CDR3 length equals 13 residues. Germline V gene sequence: CDR1 SGHVS, CDR2 FNYEAQ. With 5 bases removed from V and 5 bases from J, the gap between germline ends came to 10 bases. The CDR3 loop reads CASSRRSDNEQFF. The CDR3 coding sequence is TGTGCCAGCAGCAGAAGGAGTGACAATGAGCAGTTCTTC.

This chain uses TRBV28 with TRBJ1-2, with TRBD1 as a possible D gene (6 bases). V lost 8 bases and J lost 4, with 14 bases in between. Looked up from germline, CDR1 is MDHEN and CDR2 is SYDVKM. The CDR3 contains 13 residues. CDR3 amino acids: CASSTMDSYGYTF. The CDR3 nucleotides are TGTGCCAGCTCGACCATGGACAGCTATGGCTACACCTTC.

The chain recombines TRBV11-2 with TRBJ2-5, with 13 bases aligning to TRBD2. The ends lost 5 bases at V and 5 bases at J; junction bases unmatched: 8. The V gene's germline CDR1 is SGHAT and CDR2 FQNNGV. CDR3 length: 16 residues. The DNA for the CDR3 is TGTGCCAGCAGCCGAACTAGCGGGGGGGCTTGGGAGACCCAGTACTTC. It yields the protein CASSRTSGGAWETQYF.

The chain employs TRBV5-4 and TRBJ1-2, with D perhaps matching TRBD1 (6 bases). CDR3 length: 16 amino acids. Looked up from germline, CDR1 is SGHNT and CDR2 is YYREEE (reference sequence). V lost 4 bases and J lost 8, with 24 bases in between. The CDR3 region has the DNA TGTGCCAGCAGCCACGTTCCGGGACAATCCGAGAAAGGCTACACCTTC. This encodes CASSHVPGQSEKGYTF.

The V and J genes are TRBV2 and TRBJ1-5, with D possibly being TRBD1 (5 bases). Germline-derived CDR1 and CDR2 are SNHLY and FYNNEI. This CDR3 comprises 13 residues. Trimming took off 7 bases at V and 4 bases at J, with 11 bases between the two ends. The CDR3 here is CASIRQKNQPQHF. In DNA, the CDR3 is TGTGCCAGCATTAGACAGAAGAATCAGCCCCAGCATTTT.

This clone occurred once. The chain carries TRBV6-1 and TRBJ2-1, with D perhaps matching TRBD2 (5 bases). The germline V gene has CDR1 MNHNS and CDR2 SASEGT. The V and J ends lost 4 bases and 1 base respectively, with 17 bases between them. This CDR3 region has 17 residues. DNA for the CDR3: TGTGCCAGCAGTGTCATAGTGTCGGGGAATTCCTACAATGAGCAGTTCTTC. Translation gives CASSVIVSGNSYNEQFF.